The TCR beta chain under discussion was sequenced for a study of blood T cell repertoires in COVID-19 (dated by TCRdb to the early 2020s). For the wider study: Samples from collaborators originated in the United States, Italy and Spain and spanned both the acute and convalescent phases of COVID-19. The material from the prospective study consisted of cDNA or gDNA derived from T cells, B-cell-depleted T cells, or PBMCs. The dataset comprised deeply sampled blood TCRbeta repertoires from subjects exposed to, actively infected with, or recovered from COVID-19. A freely available public database, intended as a resource for researchers studying the immune response to SARS-CoV-2, is where the repertoires were released. Samples were obtained from the ongoing ImmuneRACE study (first 160 participants) and from 1,200 or so subjects provided by 6 global collaborators. The sample metadata nearly always contained a de-identified subject ID, COVID-19 status, age in years and sex. HLA class I and class II types, where available, came from metadata supplied by the sample provider rather than from assay-based typing.

TCRbeta CDR3 regions were amplified from genomic DNA by means of the immunoSEQ Assay, a bias-controlled multiplex PCR. On the study's bioinformatics: The number of nucleated cells in each sample was estimated by amplification of reference gene primers within the assay. To quantify the absolute abundance of each unique TCRbeta CDR3 rearrangement, sequence reads were collapsed and filtered. For each sample, productive Simpson clonality was calculated by taking the square root of Simpson's diversity index across productive rearrangements. TCRdb mirrors the immuneACCESS table, restricted to in-frame sequences. Some clones are absent from its copies; in checked studies, under half trace to an unresolved V gene, and the reason for the others is unknown. V and J calls and clone size come straight from that table; D and trimming were deduced from the DNA. The sample has about 220,000 clones on record, 87% of them singletons. Roughly 2.6% of the sample lies in the top ten.

Results the study describes overall, beyond this receptor: How much clinical and demographic metadata was included differed by source and by participant, and the metadata was provided uncurated.

In the prospective study, participants were about 18 to 95 years old, resided in approximately 25 geographic areas of the United States, and were enrolled through a virtual design. Cohort assignment in the prospective study relied on participant-reported clinical history from a screening survey and a study questionnaire. Each participant in the prospective study had whole blood, serum and a nasopharyngeal or oropharyngeal swab collected by mobile phlebotomists. Prospective study participants could optionally give additional blood draws and questionnaires over an approximately two-month period. Before DNA extraction, blood samples from the prospective study were shipped at room temperature or frozen. In this sample, this clone turned up a few times. The specificity of this receptor is unknown. No base qualities exist here, and no much larger clone lies one base off it. The clonotype comes from a woman in her twenties or thirties with acute COVID-19. Sample: PBMCs or T cells enriched from blood (not recorded which).

The CDR3 region reads CASSLSGTANQPQHF. The sequenced DNA is TGTGCCAGCAGCCTATCCGGGACAGCTAATCAGCCCCAGCATTTT. The sequence joins TRBV5-6 to TRBJ1-5, and TRBD1 matches 7 of the central bases. CDR1 is given as SGHDT and CDR2 as YYEEEE, both from the germline V gene. Including cysteine and phenylalanine, the CDR3 has 15 amino acids. Here the CDR3 DNA is all that survives: 45 bases in frame from base 1. Germline trimming: 4 bases from V, 4 bases from J; junction bases outside gene matches: 8.